Presented here are 15 T cell receptor beta chains from one specimen sequenced in a study of T cells in Graves' hyperthyroidism and ophthalmopathy. Amplification of TCR beta CDR3 regions used RNA as the template. HTBI primers were employed in a first-round RT-PCR of the TCR CDR3. TCRdb fed the multiplex PCR reads into MiXCR, producing one record per CDR3 protein. The repertoire holds under 550,000 distinct CDR3 sequences, just under 20% seen once, with 47% in the top ten. The sequenced sample was blood. Receptors were obtained from a man aged 40-55 years with Graves' ophthalmopathy.

The chain links TRBV20-1 to TRBJ1-4; D call uncertain. Per germline, CDR1 DFQATT and CDR2 SNEGSKA (reference sequence). V dropped 5 bases and J dropped 4 bases, with 11 bases sitting between them. The CDR3 is 13 amino acids. CDR3 sequence: CSAFASINEKLFF. In DNA form, the CDR3 reads TGCAGTGCTTTCGCTTCGATTAATGAAAAACTGTTTTTT.

The chain combines TRBV15 with TRBJ2-1; the match to TRBD2 covers 11 bases. CDR1 is LNHNV, CDR2 YYDKDF, per germline (reference sequence). The CDR3 consists of 16 residues. V lost 5 bases to trimming and J lost 4 bases; unmatched junction nucleotides: 7. The CDR3 is CATSGGGLAAYNEQFF. The CDR3 DNA sequence: TGTGCCACCAGCGGGGGGGGACTAGCGGCGTACAATGAGCAGTTCTTC. Complete variable domain (other parts from reference TRBV15 and TRBJ2-1): DAMVIQNPRYQVTQFGKPVTLSCSQTLNHNVMYWYQQKSSQAPKLLFHYYDKDFNNEADTPDNFQSRRPNTSFCFLDIRSPGLGDTAMYLCATSGGGLAAYNEQFFGPGTRLTVL.

In its sample, this clonotype was seen many times. CDR3 sequence (DNA): TGTGCCAGCAGCCACGGACAGCAAGAATACGAGCAGTACTTC. Protein sequence: CASSHGQQEYEQYF. This rearrangement joins TRBV6-1 to TRBJ2-7, with D possibly TRBD1 on 6 matching bases. Trimming took 6 bases from V and 4 from J, leaving 16 bases between them. The germline CDR1 and CDR2 sequences are MNHNS and SASEGT. This CDR3 contains 14 residues.

The V gene is TRBV19, the J gene TRBJ1-2; weak D call: TRBD1 (6 bases). Germline assignment: CDR1 LNHDA and CDR2 SQIVND (reference sequence). The CDR3 length is 16 residues. The V end lost 6 bases, the J end lost 2 bases, and 19 bases lay between the germline ends. The CDR3 sequence: CASRMPGTPRNYGYTF. CDR3 coding DNA: TGTGCCAGTAGGATGCCTGGGACACCTCGGAACTATGGCTACACCTTC.

The V gene is TRBV20-1, the J gene TRBJ1-1; a possible D gene is TRBD1 (5 bases). The CDR3 has 13 amino acids. Germline V gene lookup returns CDR1 DFQATT and CDR2 SNEGSKA (reference sequence). Trimming took 3 bases from V and 1 from J, leaving 9 bases between them. CDR3 sequence: CSASGAGNTEAFF. Here the CDR3 DNA reads TGCAGTGCTAGCGGGGCAGGGAACACTGAAGCTTTCTTT.

This clonotype was seen at least ten times. V and J are TRBV18 and TRBJ1-1, with D possibly matching TRBD1 (6 bases). The V gene's germline CDR1 is KGHSH and CDR2 LQKENI. This CDR3 region has 16 residues. The germline V and J ends were trimmed by 3 bases and 1 base, with 15 bases remaining between them. CDR3 sequence reads: CASSPGGLWKNTEAFF. CDR3 nucleotide sequence: TGTGCCAGCTCACCGGGGGGGCTTTGGAAGAACACTGAAGCTTTCTTT.

The CDR3 DNA reads TGTGCCAGCAGTGAATCAGTACCGGGAGACACTGAAGCTTTCTTT. It specifies CASSESVPGDTEAFF. The genes are TRBV6-1 and TRBJ1-1, with unresolved D. Germline V gene data show CDR1 as MNHNS and CDR2 as SASEGT. V was trimmed by 2 bases and J by 3 bases, leaving 13 bases between them. The length of the CDR3 is 15 residues.

The rearrangement links TRBV9 to TRBJ2-3; D ambiguous. Germline V CDR1 and CDR2: SGDLS, YYNGEE. The CDR3 has 14 residues. The V gene lost 4 bases and the J gene lost 8 bases, with 17 bases spanning the gap. This chain's CDR3 is CASSPQRARSTQYF. CDR3 coding DNA: TGTGCCAGCAGCCCCCAAAGGGCCCGGAGTACGCAGTATTTT.

This clonotype has a handful of counts. V is TRBV28 and J is TRBJ1-3; D uncertain. Per the germline V gene, CDR1 is MDHEN and CDR2 is SYDVKM. The V gene lost 8 bases and the J gene lost 2 bases, with 13 bases spanning the gap. The CDR3 runs 14 residues. The DNA for the CDR3 is TGTGCCAGCCTCCAGGTGTCCGCTGGAAACACCATATATTTT. Translating gives CASLQVSAGNTIYF.

This clonotype was observed a few times. V and J are TRBV30 and TRBJ2-5; D possibly corresponds to TRBD1 (6 bases). Trimming shortened V by 5 bases and J by 3 bases, and 16 bases separated the two germline ends. Germline V CDR1 and CDR2: GTSNPN, SVGIG (reference sequence). The CDR3 runs 14 residues. In DNA form, the CDR3 reads TGTGCCTGGGCAGGGGTCGGGCTTAAAGAGACCCAGTACTTC. It translates to CAWAGVGLKETQYF.

This clonotype has at least ten counts. This chain links TRBV2 with TRBJ2-7; 8 bases line up with TRBD2. After removal of 8 bases from V and 1 base from J, the junction contained 7 bases not matched to a gene. The CDR3 is made up of 14 amino acids. CDR1 and CDR2 (germline): SNHLY, FYNNEI. The CDR3 protein is CASQPGLGSYEQYF. In DNA form, the CDR3 reads TGTGCCAGCCAACCGGGACTAGGTTCCTACGAGCAGTACTTC.

A note on this clonotype: A clone one base away is much larger, so this may be a read error. The chain is built from TRBV27 and TRBJ2-3; the D gene is possibly TRBD1 (6 bases). This CDR3 is 15 amino acids long. The germline CDR1 and CDR2 sequences are MNHEY and SMNVEV (reference sequence). CDR3 bases: TGTGTCAGCAGTTACGACAGGCGGATCACAGATACGCAGTATTTT. It codes for CVSSYDRRITDTQYF.

This clonotype has a count of ten or more. This chain joins TRBV20-1 and TRBJ2-1; the D gene is possibly TRBD2 (6 bases). The V and J ends lost 1 base and 2 bases respectively, with 12 bases between them. CDR1 is DFQATT, CDR2 SNEGSKA, per germline (reference sequence). The CDR3 runs to 15 residues. CDR3 region: CSARGSRLAYNEQFF. The DNA for the CDR3 is TGCAGTGCTAGAGGCTCTCGACTAGCCTACAATGAGCAGTTCTTC.

This clonotype appeared a few times. The chain combines TRBV10-3 with TRBJ2-1; TRBD2 matches at 14 bases. V dropped 6 bases and J dropped 9; count of bases not matched to a gene: 7. Germline V gene sequence: CDR1 ENHRY, CDR2 SYGVKD. CDR3 size: 15 residues. CDR3 protein: CAISATSGGAGEQFF. Written as DNA, the CDR3 is TGTGCCATCAGCGCGACTAGCGGGGGGGCCGGTGAGCAGTTCTTC.

In this sample, this clonotype turned up many times. V usage is TRBV5-1 and J usage is TRBJ1-1; D gene unclear. This CDR3 has 18 amino acids. The V end was cut by 3 bases, the J end by 5 bases, with 26 bases between. Per the germline V gene, CDR1 is SGHRS and CDR2 is YFSETQ. This CDR3 reads CASSSTRGSLGLYTEAFF. The DNA for the CDR3 is TGCGCCAGCAGCTCAACTAGAGGGTCTTTGGGTCTGTATACTGAAGCTTTCTTT.